This TCR beta chain was identified during a study of blood T cell repertoires in COVID-19. Looking at the study overall: Samples of COVID-19 (acute and convalescent) were obtained from the United States, Italy and Spain. PBMCs, B-cell-depleted T cells, or T cells were the source of the cDNA or gDNA that made up the material.

On this clone itself: The junction and the germline gene differ at one end; a read error may be behind it.

This CDR3 contains 13 residues. From germline, CDR1 is SGHRS and CDR2 YFSETQ. Authors' methods: Amplification of reference gene primers provided the estimated nucleated cell counts. TCRdb keeps only in-frame clones here, not all; method: immunoSEQ multiplex PCR. V and J calls and clone size follow that table, whereas D and trimming were derived from the DNA. Among under 60,000 clones listed, approximately 86% were seen once. Sequenced: peripheral blood. The chain joins TRBV5-1 to TRBJ1-2, with TRBD1 identical over 7 bases. This TCR was sampled from a human donor with acute or convalescent COVID-19. The donor label of this sample is uncertain. CDR3: CASSLNRGEATSF. In DNA, the CDR3 is TGCGCCAGCAGCTTGAACAGGGGCGAGGCTACAAGCTTC. The entire variable domain, with the rest obtained from reference TRBV5-1 and TRBJ1-2, is as follows: KAGVTQTPRYLIKTRGQQVTLSCSPISGHRSVSWYQQTPGQGLQFLFEYFSETQRNKGNFPGRFSGRQFSNSRSEMNVSTLELGDSALYLCASSLNRGEATSFGSGTRLTVV.